This T cell receptor (beta chain) was observed in a study of radiation and T cells in renal cell carcinoma. Study-wide background: Nephrectomy followed 15 Gy stereotactic body radiation by 4 weeks. General observations from the study: Top tumor clonotypes rose in blood 2 weeks post-radiation, then contracted.

Clones were read by immunoSEQ multiplex PCR, and TCRdb kept only the in-frame ones, dropping some. This table holds 140,000 or so clones, about 88% found once. Described time point: baseline pretreatment blood. Treatment in this sample: 15 Gy SBRT to primary tumor, nephrectomy 4 weeks later. As concerns this clone: Its antigen remains unidentified.

This receptor was taken from a woman in her fifties or sixties with renal cell carcinoma. The source was blood, collected from a patient whose treatment included radiotherapy and nephrectomy.

The CDR3 DNA sequence: TGTGCTAGTGGTTTGGCGGACGGGGCTGTTGGCTACACCTTC. Protein: CASGLADGAVGYTF. The rearrangement joins TRBV12-5 to TRBJ1-2, with a tentative D call TRBD1 (5 bases). V shed 1 base and J shed 7 bases, with 13 bases lying between them. CDR3 length: 14 amino acids. Germline V lookup: CDR1 LGHNT, CDR2 FRNRAP.